The present T cell receptor (beta chain) was sequenced within a study of blood T cells in healthy people across ages. Roughly 10 milliliters of peripheral blood were drawn from each donor. Trimming removed 3 bases from V and 1 base from J, with 20 bases in between. There are 19 residues in the CDR3. The germline CDR1 and CDR2 sequences are SGHRS and YFSETQ. The second PCR ran roughly 7 to 12 cycles with a sample-barcoded 5' primer and J-beta primers. A single record per CDR3 protein comes from TCRdb applying MiXCR to the 5' RACE reads. This table holds some 1,800,000 distinct CDR3 sequences, about two fifths found once.

The sample was blood. This receptor was taken from a human donor in good health. J is TRBJ2-6 and V is TRBV5-1; D remains unclear. CDR3 sequence reads: CASSWAPPGDISGANVLTF. In DNA, the CDR3 is TGCGCCAGCAGCTGGGCCCCACCGGGCGATATTTCTGGGGCCAACGTCCTGACTTTC.